The 19 T cell receptor beta chains below come from one sample, sequenced in a study of vaccination and CD4 T cells after COVID-19. An Oncomine TCR Beta short-read assay was used to sequence the DNA from cultured CD4+ T cells. From the PCR reads, TCRdb called clonotypes with MiXCR, one entry per CDR3 protein. The table has thousands of distinct CDR3 sequences, 25% to 40% seen once. Indicated treatment: approximately nine-day PBMC culture with coronavirus spike peptide pools or control peptides (ViraFEST assay). The unexposed donor provided CD4+ T cells, which were taken before the COVID-19 pandemic (2011-2018). These receptors' targets are unknown. The sequenced sample was CD4+ T cells from blood, cultured in vitro. The source of these receptors is a human donor in good health.

The V call is TRBV30, the J call TRBJ1-1, with D tentatively TRBD1 (5 bases). Germline-derived CDR1 and CDR2 are GTSNPN and SVGIG (reference sequence). V dropped 5 bases and J dropped 10 bases, with 23 bases sitting between them. There are 14 residues in the CDR3. This chain's CDR3 is CAWSKGTSLGGAFF. The CDR3 DNA is TGTGCCTGGTCGAAGGGGACCTCCTTAGGTGGAGCTTTCTTT.

This CDR3 is CASSLDSNSGNTIYF. The CDR3, as DNA: TGTGCCAGCAGCCTTGACAGCAACTCTGGAAACACCATATATTTT. The chain carries TRBV4-2 and TRBJ1-3; tentative D call: TRBD1 (5 bases). Between the trimmed V and J ends, which lost 4 bases and 0 bases, there was a span of 10 bases. The length of the CDR3 is 15 residues. Germline V gene data show CDR1 as LGHNA and CDR2 as YNFKEQ.

This chain joins TRBV7-9 and TRBJ2-1, with no clear D. CDR1 is SEHNR and CDR2 is FQNEAQ in the germline V gene (reference sequence). This CDR3 region has 14 residues. Trimming removed 5 bases at V and 5 bases at J, with 13 bases between. CDR3: CASSQSVPDNEQFF. In DNA form, the CDR3 reads TGTGCCAGCAGCCAGTCGGTTCCAGACAATGAGCAGTTCTTC.

This chain uses TRBV19 with TRBJ1-1, with 11 bases fitting TRBD1. V dropped 6 bases and J dropped 1; count of bases not matched to a gene: 1. Germline lookup yields CDR1 LNHDA and CDR2 SQIVND (reference sequence). This CDR3 is built from 14 residues. This chain's CDR3 is CASRGQGANTEAFF. In DNA, the CDR3 is TGTGCCAGTAGAGGACAGGGGGCGAACACTGAAGCTTTCTTT.

This clonotype was detected only a few times. The rearrangement uses TRBV5-4 and TRBJ2-3; possible D gene TRBD2, 7 bases. Germline loops: CDR1 SGHNT, CDR2 YYREEE (reference sequence). CDR3 size: 15 residues. V lost 1 base and J 2 bases, leaving 11 bases between the germline ends. CDR3 nucleotide sequence: TGTGCCAGCAGCTTGACGGGGGGCAACACAGATACGCAGTATTTT. Protein product: CASSLTGGNTDTQYF.

This clonotype occurred a few times. The chain is built from TRBV2 and TRBJ1-2; D possibly corresponds to TRBD1 (6 bases). Germline loops: CDR1 SNHLY, CDR2 FYNNEI. Deletions cut 7 bases from V and 8 bases from J, with 20 bases between. The CDR3 has 14 residues. CDR3 residues: CASIQDRPFYGYTF. The CDR3 nucleotides read TGTGCCAGCATCCAAGACAGGCCCTTTTACGGCTACACCTTC.

J is TRBJ1-1 and V is TRBV6-5, with D unclear. Trimming shortened V by 0 bases and J by 6 bases, and 5 bases separated the two germline ends. The CDR3 runs 12 residues. The germline CDR1 and CDR2 sequences are MNHEY and SVGAGI. CDR3 DNA sequence: TGTGCCAGCAGTTACTCAGGGTCTGAAGCTTTCTTT. This translates into CASSYSGSEAFF.

This clonotype was seen a handful of times. The chain carries TRBV11-2 and TRBJ2-2; the D is unclear. The CDR3 totals 13 residues. With 1 base removed from V and 6 bases from J, the gap between germline ends came to 6 bases. Germline assignment: CDR1 SGHAT and CDR2 FQNNGV. The chain's CDR3 is CASSLGFSGELFF. The CDR3 DNA follows: TGTGCCAGCAGCTTAGGTTTCTCCGGGGAGCTGTTTTTT. The complete variable domain, with remaining parts taken from reference TRBV11-2 and TRBJ2-2, reads EAGVAQSPRYKIIEKRQSVAFWCNPISGHATLYWYQQILGQGPKLLIQFQNNGVVDDSQLPKDRFSAERLKGVDSTLKIQPAKLEDSAVYLCASSLGFSGELFFGEGSRLTVL.

The chain recombines TRBV11-2 with TRBJ1-5; the D gene is possibly TRBD1 (6 bases). The CDR3 has 16 amino acids. The V and J ends lost 1 base and 3 bases respectively, with 13 bases between them. Germline V CDR1 and CDR2: SGHAT, FQNNGV. The CDR3: CASSLGGGGPNQPQHF. The CDR3 coding sequence is TGTGCCAGCAGCTTAGGGGGGGGGGGCCCCAATCAGCCCCAGCATTTT.

This clonotype is medium-sized within its sample. The chain uses TRBV7-9 and TRBJ2-7; 10 nucleotides agree with TRBD2. V was clipped by 5 bases and J by 2 bases; unmatched bases: 3. Germline V gives CDR1 SEHNR, CDR2 FQNEAQ (reference sequence). The CDR3 loop spans 14 amino acids. The DNA of the CDR3 is TGTGCCAGCAGCCTTAGCGGGGGGCCCTACGAGCAGTACTTC. This translates into CASSLSGGPYEQYF.

This clonotype was seen a few times. This sequence joins TRBV20-1 and TRBJ2-1, with TRBD2 matching over 12 bases. The germline CDR1 and CDR2 sequences are DFQATT and SNEGSKA (reference sequence). The CDR3 consists of 12 residues. V trimming: 2 bases; J trimming: 14 bases; junction bases outside the gene matches: 4. The CDR3 is CSARRTSGDEFF. The DNA for the CDR3 is TGCAGTGCTAGACGGACTAGCGGGGACGAGTTCTTC.

This clonotype turned up a few times. The V call is TRBV4-1, the J call TRBJ1-1; D unresolved. Germline CDR1 reads MGHRA; CDR2 reads YSYEKL. With 3 bases removed from V and 0 bases from J, the gap between germline ends came to 11 bases. The CDR3 consists of 15 residues. The CDR3 loop reads CASSQLWQMNTEAFF. The CDR3 bases are TGCGCCAGCAGCCAGCTTTGGCAGATGAACACTGAAGCTTTCTTT.

The J gene is TRBJ1-5, the V gene TRBV9; maybe TRBD1 (6 bases). Trimming left V 0 bases short and J 5 bases short, with 9 bases between. The germline V gene has CDR1 SGDLS and CDR2 YYNGEE. This CDR3 has 14 residues. DNA for the CDR3: TGTGCCAGCAGCGTAGAGGGGGGCTATCAGCCCCAGCATTTT. It yields the protein CASSVEGGYQPQHF.

The V gene is TRBV6-5, the J gene TRBJ1-1; no reliable D call. V gave up 1 base and J gave up 6 bases, with 18 bases separating them. The CDR3 sequence is 16 residues long. The germline CDR1 and CDR2 sequences are MNHEY and SVGAGI. The CDR3 loop reads CASSYYRNTLKPEAFF. The CDR3 DNA follows: TGTGCCAGCAGTTACTACCGGAACACGCTAAAACCTGAAGCTTTCTTT.

The V gene is TRBV5-4, the J gene TRBJ2-7, with D unclear. The CDR3 is 15 residues long. Germline CDR1 and CDR2: SGHNT and YYREEE (reference sequence). The ends were cut back, 4 bases at V and 1 base at J, with 15 bases in the middle. DNA for the CDR3: TGTGCCAGCAGCGAAGACCCCACCGGATCCTACGAGCAGTACTTC. Its protein product is CASSEDPTGSYEQYF.

The sample holds a few counts of this clonotype. V and J are TRBV20-1 and TRBJ1-1, with a tentative D call TRBD1 (5 bases). The CDR3 consists of 13 residues. V dropped 1 base and J dropped 1 base, with 7 bases sitting between them. Germline V lookup: CDR1 DFQATT, CDR2 SNEGSKA (reference sequence). Written as DNA, the CDR3 is TGCAGTGCTAGAGGGGGCCAGAACACTGAAGCTTTCTTT. Translating gives CSARGGQNTEAFF.

This clonotype has more than one count but fewer than ten. This chain joins TRBV2 and TRBJ1-2, with D hard to call. The germline CDR1 and CDR2 sequences are SNHLY and FYNNEI. Between the trimmed V and J ends, which lost 8 bases and 0 bases, there was a span of 13 bases. The CDR3 spans 14 residues. CDR3 sequence (DNA): TGTGCCAGCTGTGCGCGACCAGCTAACTATGGCTACACCTTC. As protein: CASCARPANYGYTF.

This clonotype was picked up a small number of times. The rearrangement links TRBV5-1 to TRBJ2-5; D is ambiguous. This CDR3 comprises 13 residues. Trimming pared 0 bases from V and 3 bases from J, leaving 6 bases between. The V gene's germline CDR1 is SGHRS and CDR2 YFSETQ. This CDR3 reads CASSLGAEETQYF. The CDR3 bases are TGCGCCAGCAGCTTGGGGGCCGAAGAGACCCAGTACTTC.

This clonotype has just a few counts. The gene calls are TRBV6-2 or TRBV6-3 and TRBJ1-2; D is possibly TRBD1 (5 bases). The V gene's germline CDR1 is MNHEY and CDR2 SVGEGT. V was trimmed by 6 bases and J by 6 bases, leaving 11 bases between them. The CDR3 has 12 amino acids. The CDR3 nucleotides are TGTGCCAGCAGCGACAGCTTCGATGGCTACACCTTC. This sequence encodes CASSDSFDGYTF.